This TCR beta chain was recorded in a study of T cell responses to AZD1222 COVID-19 vaccine. This clone was seen once. Its cognate antigen is unknown. This table comes from immunoSEQ multiplex PCR, and its TCRdb copy is limited to in-frame clones, with some not included. Of about 190,000 clones in the sample, about 92% are singletons; the top ten hold 1% to 1.5%. Study results and limitations: There were mostly white British donors and more females than males, and clonal diversity was possibly underestimated.

The CDR3 is made up of 18 amino acids. Germline V gene sequence: CDR1 KGHSH, CDR2 LQKENI. Trimming shortened V by 3 bases and J by 0 bases, and 17 bases separated the two germline ends. The V gene is TRBV18, the J gene TRBJ2-2; D is perhaps TRBD1 (6 bases). The receptor was derived from an adult in good health. The source was peripheral blood, collected on day 0 of AZD1222 vaccination. The CDR3 reads CASSPRTSGVTNTGELFF. CDR3 nucleotides: TGTGCCAGCTCACCCCGGACCTCAGGGGTTACGAACACCGGGGAGCTGTTTTTT.